A single sample gave rise to the 31 T cell receptor beta chains below, sequenced in a study of cytomegalovirus exposure and HLA in healthy donors. PCR primers comprised 60 Vbeta and 13 Jbeta primers. Sequencing was performed with immunoSEQ multiplex PCR; in TCRdb, only in-frame clones are kept and a portion is missing. The sample lists 200,000 to 250,000 clones; around four fifths were seen once. The sequenced material came from PBMCs. The receptors were sampled from a man over 45 in good health and CMV-seronegative.

The chain recombines TRBV6-6 with TRBJ2-2, with TRBD1 as a possible D gene (5 bases). The length of the CDR3 is 16 residues. Trimming removed 0 bases at V and 5 bases at J, with 13 bases between. Germline V gives CDR1 MNHNY, CDR2 SVGAGI (reference sequence). The CDR3 DNA reads as TGTGCCAGCAGTTACTCGCCAGGGTCGAGGACCGGGGAGCTGTTTTTT. As protein: CASSYSPGSRTGELFF.

The rearrangement joins TRBV10-3 to TRBJ1-1, with 11 bases lining up with TRBD1. Germline CDR1 reads ENHRY; CDR2 reads SYGVKD. Unmatched junction bases numbered 4, after V lost 6 bases and J lost 7 bases. The CDR3 is made up of 13 amino acids. CDR3: CAISRTGGGEAFF. CDR3 coding DNA: TGTGCCATCAGCCGGACAGGGGGCGGTGAAGCTTTCTTT.

This chain connects TRBV5-4 to TRBJ2-2; 7 positions match TRBD1. V dropped 4 bases and J dropped 2; count of bases not matched to a gene: 8. Germline V CDR1 and CDR2: SGHNT, YYREEE (reference sequence). The CDR3 is 16 amino acids. The CDR3 coding sequence is TGTGCCAGCAGCGACGCGAGACAGGGTAACACCGGGGAGCTGTTTTTT. This codes for CASSDARQGNTGELFF.

The rearrangement joins TRBV28 to TRBJ1-1; possible D gene TRBD1, 5 bases. V was pared by 6 bases and J by 8 bases, with 13 bases between. Germline values: CDR1 MDHEN, CDR2 SYDVKM. CDR3 length: 12 amino acids. Here the CDR3 reads CASSADRVEAFF. For the CDR3, the DNA is TGTGCCAGCAGCGCCGACAGAGTGGAAGCTTTCTTT.

V and J are TRBV4-1 and TRBJ2-3; 8 nucleotides agree with TRBD1. Trimming cost V 2 bases and J 6 bases; bases outside gene matches: 13. CDR1 is MGHRA and CDR2 is YSYEKL in the germline V gene. This CDR3 is 17 amino acids long. Here the CDR3 reads CASSQIPGQVFVDTQYF. The CDR3, as DNA: TGCGCCAGCAGCCAAATACCGGGACAGGTTTTTGTTGATACGCAGTATTTT.

The chain links TRBV7-3 to TRBJ2-7; no reliable D call. Germline V gene lookup returns CDR1 SGHTA and CDR2 FQGTGA. V was cut by 1 base and J by 3 bases, with 7 bases left in between. The CDR3 is 13 amino acids. For the CDR3, the DNA is TGTGCCAGCAGCTTAATGCAGAACTACGAGCAGTACTTC. It is translated as CASSLMQNYEQYF.

The chain employs TRBV19 and TRBJ2-4; 10 bases line up with TRBD1. This CDR3 has 15 residues. Germline CDR1 and CDR2: LNHDA and SQIVND (reference sequence). Trimming at V came to 10 bases and at J to 1 base, leaving 7 bases not matched to a gene. CDR3 in amino acids: CATSDRGLAKNIQYF. CDR3 DNA sequence: TGTGCCACCTCCGACAGGGGGCTGGCCAAAAACATTCAGTACTTC.

This chain joins TRBV6-5 and TRBJ2-7, with a tentative D call TRBD2 (5 bases). The CDR3 has 14 amino acids. The germline V gene has CDR1 MNHEY and CDR2 SVGAGI. Trimming pared 6 bases from V and 7 bases from J, leaving 19 bases between. CDR3 amino acids: CASSPDGAVVEQYF. CDR3 DNA: TGTGCCAGCAGCCCGGACGGAGCGGTTGTGGAGCAGTACTTC.

This clone was picked up a small number of times. The chain recombines TRBV7-9 with TRBJ1-4, with D perhaps matching TRBD1 (5 bases). The CDR3 totals 15 residues. The germline V gene has CDR1 SEHNR and CDR2 FQNEAQ (reference sequence). Between the trimmed V and J ends, which lost 5 bases and 5 bases, there was a span of 15 bases. CDR3 bases: TGTGCCAGCAGCCCACGCCCGGGGGGGAATGAAAAACTGTTTTTT. Protein product: CASSPRPGGNEKLFF.

This chain links TRBV10-3 with TRBJ1-4; 7 positions match TRBD1. The CDR3 is 14 residues long. V shed 0 bases and J 5 bases; nucleotides not matched to a gene: 0. Germline CDR1 ENHRY, CDR2 SYGVKD. In DNA form, the CDR3 reads TGTGCCATCAGTGAGTCGGACAGGAATGAAAAACTGTTTTTT. This gives the protein CAISESDRNEKLFF.

This sequence joins TRBV6-4 and TRBJ1-1; D gene unclear. CDR1 is MRHNA, CDR2 SNTAGT, per germline. This CDR3 contains 13 residues. Trimming took off 0 bases at V and 5 bases at J, with 7 bases between the two ends. CDR3 sequence: CASSDSRGTEAFF. The CDR3 DNA reads TGTGCCAGCAGTGACTCACGGGGTACTGAAGCTTTCTTT.

The chain joins TRBV27 to TRBJ2-7, with 9 bases fitting TRBD1. V dropped 3 bases and J dropped 1; count of bases not matched to a gene: 4. The length of the CDR3 is 15 residues. Germline V gene data show CDR1 as MNHEY and CDR2 as SMNVEV (reference sequence). The CDR3 nucleotides read TGTGCCAGCAGTTTGTGGACAGGGGAATCCTACGAGCAGTACTTC. This gives the protein CASSLWTGESYEQYF.

V usage is TRBV4-2 and J usage is TRBJ2-1; 7 nucleotides agree with TRBD2. Germline CDR1 LGHNA, CDR2 YNFKEQ. The CDR3 consists of 16 residues. V lost 0 bases and J lost 2; bases outside the gene matches: 4. The CDR3 region has the DNA TGTGCCAGCAGCCAAGAAACGGGAGGAACCTACAATGAGCAGTTCTTC. It encodes CASSQETGGTYNEQFF.

This chain connects TRBV7-9 to TRBJ1-3; no definite D call. Looked up from germline, CDR1 is SEHNR and CDR2 is FQNEAQ (reference sequence). Between the trimmed V and J ends, which lost 5 bases and 4 bases, there was a span of 12 bases. The CDR3 totals 14 residues. The CDR3 sequence: CASSLASGGNTIYF. The CDR3 DNA follows: TGTGCCAGCAGCCTGGCCAGCGGGGGAAACACCATATATTTT.

The chain has TRBV6-5 and TRBJ2-7, with no clear D. Trimming pared 4 bases from V and 2 bases from J, leaving 12 bases between. Germline V gene lookup returns CDR1 MNHEY and CDR2 SVGAGI. CDR3 size: 14 residues. The CDR3, as DNA: TGTGCCAGCAGTTCCCGAGTGCCGCCCTACGAGCAGTACTTC. This gives the protein CASSSRVPPYEQYF.

This chain links TRBV2 with TRBJ2-1; D ambiguous. CDR1 is SNHLY, CDR2 FYNNEI, per germline. The CDR3 spans 15 residues. V lost 4 bases to trimming and J lost 6 bases, with 16 bases between them. The CDR3 here is CASSVGQALVNEQFF. DNA of the CDR3: TGTGCCAGCAGTGTTGGTCAAGCTCTCGTCAATGAGCAGTTCTTC.

This clone has only one observation. This chain links TRBV11-2 with TRBJ2-2; weak D call: TRBD1 (5 bases). Germline CDR1 reads SGHAT; CDR2 reads FQNNGV. The CDR3 contains 14 residues. Between the trimmed V and J ends, which lost 5 bases and 6 bases, there was a span of 13 bases. This CDR3 reads CASSPNRTPGELFF. Here the CDR3 DNA reads TGTGCCAGCAGCCCAAACAGGACCCCCGGGGAGCTGTTTTTT.

In its sample, this clone was seen a few times. The V call is TRBV28, the J call TRBJ2-5, with TRBD1 as a possible D gene (5 bases). The CDR3 runs to 14 residues. Per germline, CDR1 MDHEN and CDR2 SYDVKM. The V gene lost 8 bases and the J gene lost 7 bases, with 20 bases spanning the gap. In DNA form, the CDR3 reads TGTGCCAGCCAACCTTCCCTTACTCAGGGGACCCAGTACTTC. Translation gives CASQPSLTQGTQYF.

The CDR3: CASSKGQGALGNQPQHF. The CDR3 nucleotides read TGTGCCAGTAGTAAGGGACAGGGGGCTCTTGGCAATCAGCCCCAGCATTTT. The chain has TRBV19 and TRBJ1-5, with TRBD1 matching over 12 bases. With 4 bases clipped from V and 2 bases from J, the junction kept 6 bases outside the gene matches. The germline V gene encodes CDR1 LNHDA and CDR2 SQIVND (reference sequence). The CDR3 is 17 amino acids.

This clone is a singleton in its sample. The V and J genes are TRBV5-5 and TRBJ1-1; tentative D call: TRBD1 (6 bases). The germline gives CDR1 SGHKS, CDR2 YYEKEE (reference sequence). Trimming stripped 3 bases from V and 1 base from J, with 7 bases between. This CDR3 is 13 amino acids long. The CDR3 reads CASSWTANTEAFF. The DNA for the CDR3 is TGTGCCAGCAGCTGGACAGCGAACACTGAAGCTTTCTTT.

V usage is TRBV7-6 and J usage is TRBJ2-7; tentative D call: TRBD2 (6 bases). Germline CDR1 and CDR2: SGHVS and FNYEAQ. The CDR3 loop spans 14 amino acids. The V and J ends lost 5 bases and 0 bases respectively, with 11 bases between them. CDR3 sequence: CASSRDLPSYEQYF. The CDR3 DNA sequence: TGTGCCAGCAGCCGGGACTTGCCCTCCTACGAGCAGTACTTC.

This clone was seen only once. This rearrangement joins TRBV28 to TRBJ2-3; maybe TRBD2 (5 bases). This CDR3 spans 15 amino acids. Germline loops: CDR1 MDHEN, CDR2 SYDVKM. Trimming took off 3 bases at V and 2 bases at J, with 12 bases between the two ends. CDR3 bases: TGTGCCAGCAGTTTCCAGCGGAGAAACACAGATACGCAGTATTTT. Amino acids: CASSFQRRNTDTQYF. The full variable domain, with the rest looked up from reference TRBV28 and TRBJ2-3, is DVKVTQSSRYLVKRTGEKVFLECVQDMDHENMFWYRQDPGLGLRLIYFSYDVKMKEKGDIPEGYSVSREKKERFSLILESASTNQTSMYLCASSFQRRNTDTQYFGPGTRLTVL.

V and J are TRBV28 and TRBJ2-3; D is unclear. The CDR3 covers 12 residues. Germline assignment: CDR1 MDHEN and CDR2 SYDVKM. The V and J ends lost 6 bases and 2 bases respectively, with 6 bases between them. In DNA form, the CDR3 reads TGTGCCAGCAGCTTTGTCACAGATACGCAGTATTTT. It specifies CASSFVTDTQYF.

V usage is TRBV5-4 and J usage is TRBJ2-2; 11 bases are a match to TRBD1. The CDR3 totals 17 residues. Per germline, CDR1 SGHNT and CDR2 YYREEE (reference sequence). Unmatched junction bases numbered 9, after V lost 3 bases and J lost 5 bases. The CDR3 coding sequence is TGTGCCAGCAGCTCCCGGGACAGGGGGTTGCCGACCGGGGAGCTGTTTTTT. The encoded protein is CASSSRDRGLPTGELFF.

This clone was observed once. The V call is TRBV5-6, the J call TRBJ2-7; D ambiguous. The CDR3 spans 13 residues. Per germline, CDR1 SGHDT and CDR2 YYEEEE. Deletions cut 0 bases from V and 3 bases from J, with 7 bases between. CDR3 sequence (DNA): TGTGCCAGCAGCTTGGGGGCAGGCTACGAGCAGTACTTC. This sequence encodes CASSLGAGYEQYF.

The chain combines TRBV27 with TRBJ2-7, with 8 bases aligning to TRBD1. The CDR3 is 16 amino acids. The trim removed 5 bases at V and 2 bases at J, leaving 11 bases unmatched. Germline CDR1 and CDR2: MNHEY and SMNVEV (reference sequence). Here the CDR3 DNA reads TGTGCCAGCAGTCCCTACCCAGGGGGCTTCACCTACGAGCAGTACTTC. It codes for CASSPYPGGFTYEQYF.

V is TRBV11-2 and J is TRBJ2-7, with 11 bases that match TRBD2. The CDR3 has 14 residues. J gave up 6 bases and V 5 bases, and 6 bases lay outside the gene matches. CDR1 and CDR2 from the germline V gene are SGHAT and FQNNGV. CDR3 bases: TGTGCCAGCAGCGGATTAGCGGGGGGGTTCGAGCAGTACTTC. Amino acid sequence: CASSGLAGGFEQYF.

This clone was seen only once. The CDR3 DNA is TGCGCCAGCAGCTTGGGGGCAGAGTACCAAGAGACCCAGTACTTC. Translated, it gives CASSLGAEYQETQYF. The chain has TRBV5-1 and TRBJ2-5, with D uncertain. V lost 0 bases, J lost 0 bases, and 9 bases lay in between. This CDR3 has 15 residues. In germline, CDR1 is SGHRS, CDR2 YFSETQ.

This clone appeared once. Different DNA sequences within this sample yield the same CDR3. The V gene is TRBV5-1, the J gene TRBJ2-3, with 9 bases that match TRBD2. The germline V gene has CDR1 SGHRS and CDR2 YFSETQ. J lost 0 bases, V lost 4 bases, and 3 bases had no gene match. The CDR3 is 15 residues long. The CDR3 DNA reads as TGCGCCAGCAGCCTGGGACTAGCTAGCACAGATACGCAGTATTTT. It translates to CASSLGLASTDTQYF.

The chain couples TRBV6-1 to TRBJ2-5; 8 nucleotides line up with TRBD2. CDR3 size: 14 residues. The germline gives CDR1 MNHNS, CDR2 SASEGT. J gave up 5 bases and V 5 bases, and 7 bases lay outside the gene matches. CDR3 loop: CASSFGLARETQYF. CDR3 in DNA: TGTGCCAGCAGTTTCGGACTAGCTCGGGAGACCCAGTACTTC.

This clone was seen a single time. V is TRBV9 and J is TRBJ2-4; 8 bases fit TRBD1. J was trimmed by 5 bases and V by 2 bases; bases with no gene match: 6. Per the germline V gene, CDR1 is SGDLS and CDR2 is YYNGEE. The CDR3 consists of 15 residues. The CDR3 region has the DNA TGTGCCAGCAGCGTCTTAGGACAGGGCGAAAACATTCAGTACTTC. It translates to CASSVLGQGENIQYF. Full variable domain (missing parts from reference TRBV9 and TRBJ2-4): DSGVTQTPKHLITATGQRVTLRCSPRSGDLSVYWYQQSLDQGLQFLIQYYNGEERAKGNILERFSAQQFPDLHSELNLSSLELGDSALYFCASSVLGQGENIQYFGAGTRLSVL.